The entry that follows covers one T cell receptor (beta chain) sequence. Its antigen is unknown. Trimming shortened V by 5 bases and J by 2 bases, and 10 bases separated the two germline ends. The CDR3 spans 15 residues. These data are taken from a study of breast tumors, draining lymph nodes, adjacent tissues. MiXCR was run by TCRdb on the multiplex PCR reads, yielding one entry per CDR3 protein. The data hold approximately 60,000 distinct CDR3 sequences, with 57% observed a single time. Notes on the study in general: Tumor T cell lymph node origin was a supported hypothesis, not proven.

The receptor was isolated from a female donor with breast cancer. Some clones in this sample may be carry-over from other donors' samples. The sequenced material came from breast tumor tissue. This chain uses TRBV12-3 or TRBV12-4 with TRBJ1-6; D perhaps matches TRBD1 (5 bases). Here the CDR3 DNA reads TGTGCCAGCAGTCCCTCAGGGACCTATAATTCACCCCTCCACTTT. Translating it yields CASSPSGTYNSPLHF.